The sequence of this T cell receptor (beta chain) was determined in a study of T cells after yellow fever vaccination. The overall study: Preparation of fractions with low cell numbers was performed using SMART-Seq v4 Ultra Low Input.

The authors made TCR cDNA by 5'RACE template switching, adding a universal primer site and UMIs. TCRdb reprocessed the 5' RACE reads with MiXCR, giving one entry per CDR3 protein. The top ten hold roughly 29% of the sample, which has tens of thousands of distinct CDR3 sequences, 7.3% seen once. This clonotype showed up just a few times. Its antigen is as yet unknown. The CDR3 is made up of 11 amino acids. Per germline, CDR1 SGHVS and CDR2 FQNEAQ. Deletions cut 1 base from V and 8 bases from J, with 3 bases between. Study findings and constraints: In post-booster samples, most primary-vaccination clones reappeared (around 95% CD4, 70% to 90% CD8). Abundant clonotypes from the bulk population could have been carried over as contaminants into FACS-sorted repertoires.

The receptor comes from a man aged 18 to 29 who received the YFV17D yellow fever vaccine. The chain joins TRBV7-8 to TRBJ2-1; D is unresolved. Sequencing used CD8+ T cells sorted from PBMCs, obtained approximately 11 days after the first yellow fever vaccination. CDR3 nucleotide sequence: TGTGCCAGCAGCTTAGTTGATGAGCAGTTCTTC. It specifies CASSLVDEQFF.